This T cell receptor (beta chain) was observed in a study of cytomegalovirus exposure and HLA in healthy donors. Trimming shortened V by 5 bases and J by 1 base, and 17 bases separated the two germline ends. CDR1 and CDR2 from the germline V gene are SGHAT and FQNNGV. CDR3 size: 16 residues. This PCR relied on a set of 60 Vbeta primers and 13 Jbeta primers. In the original processing: In a later analysis, roughly 11 million of 75 million to 85 million unique beta chains occurred in at least two donors. Some clones are missing from TCRdb's copy, which holds only in-frame ones; the method was immunoSEQ multiplex PCR. V, J and clone size are taken as reported in that table, and D and trimming were inferred from the DNA itself. The data contain 110,000 to 150,000 clones, about 77% of them singletons.

The sequenced material came from PBMCs. V usage is TRBV11-2 and J usage is TRBJ1-1; the D gene is possibly TRBD1 (6 bases). The TCR sequence derives from a male donor in good health and CMV-seronegative. The CDR3 DNA follows: TGTGCCAGCAGCCCGGCCCCCAGGGGAAAGAACACTGAAGCTTTCTTT. Translating gives CASSPAPRGKNTEAFF.